This is a list of T cell receptor beta chains from one sample in a study of cytomegalovirus exposure and HLA in healthy donors. Sequencing was performed with immunoSEQ multiplex PCR; in TCRdb, only in-frame clones are kept and a portion is missing. The listing contains some 43,000 clones. The source material was PBMCs. These receptors came from a woman aged 25-40 years in good health and CMV-seronegative. Both conserved end residues are part of each CDR3. D genes are given only for firm matches.

V gene: TRBV9; D gene: .; J gene: TRBJ2-1; CDR3 protein: CASSGGEANNEQFF; CDR3 DNA: TGTGCCAGCAGCGGGGGGGAGGCTAACAATGAGCAGTTCTTC
V gene: TRBV7-9; D gene: TRBD1; J gene: TRBJ2-2; CDR3 protein: CASSPRTGDTGELFF; CDR3 DNA: TGTGCCAGCAGCCCGCGGACAGGGGACACCGGGGAGCTGTTTTTT
V gene: TRBV9; D gene: TRBD2; J gene: TRBJ2-3; CDR3 protein: CASSVGTSGSLRVTQYF; CDR3 DNA: TGTGCCAGCAGCGTAGGAACTAGCGGGAGCCTCAGGGTGACGCAGTATTTT
V gene: TRBV6-1; D gene: .; J gene: TRBJ1-2; CDR3 protein: CASSGGTGDYGYTF; CDR3 DNA: TGTGCCAGCAGTGGTGGAACAGGAGACTATGGCTACACCTTC
V gene: TRBV6-4; D gene: .; J gene: TRBJ1-5; CDR3 protein: CASREPDTNQPQHF; CDR3 DNA: TGTGCCAGCAGAGAGCCCGATACCAATCAGCCCCAGCATTTT
V gene: TRBV6-4; D gene: .; J gene: TRBJ2-3; CDR3 protein: CASSDAASGVDTQYF; CDR3 DNA: TGTGCCAGCAGTGACGCGGCCAGCGGAGTGGATACGCAGTATTTT
V gene: TRBV5-1; D gene: TRBD2; J gene: TRBJ2-3; CDR3 protein: CASSFTGGADTQYF; CDR3 DNA: TGCGCCAGCAGCTTTACGGGAGGCGCAGATACGCAGTATTTT
V gene: TRBV14; D gene: TRBD1; J gene: TRBJ2-1; CDR3 protein: CASSQAGDRFQFF; CDR3 DNA: TGTGCCAGCAGCCAAGCTGGGGACAGGTTTCAGTTCTTC
V gene: TRBV4-1; D gene: TRBD1; J gene: TRBJ1-2; CDR3 protein: CASSGRLGQGNGYTF; CDR3 DNA: TGCGCCAGCAGCGGCCGCTTAGGACAGGGTAATGGCTACACCTTC
V gene: TRBV12-5; D gene: .; J gene: TRBJ1-1; CDR3 protein: CASGLVGANTEAFF; CDR3 DNA: TGTGCTAGTGGTTTGGTAGGGGCGAACACTGAAGCTTTCTTT
V gene: TRBV19; D gene: .; J gene: TRBJ1-1; CDR3 protein: CATSKQNTEAFF; CDR3 DNA: TGTGCCACTAGTAAACAAAACACTGAAGCTTTCTTT
V gene: TRBV6-5; D gene: .; J gene: TRBJ1-5; CDR3 protein: CASSPKPGGDQPQHF; CDR3 DNA: TGTGCCAGCAGTCCCAAGCCGGGGGGAGATCAGCCCCAGCATTTT
V gene: TRBV30; D gene: TRBD2; J gene: TRBJ2-1; CDR3 protein: CAWSARETSEQFF; CDR3 DNA: TGTGCCTGGAGTGCCCGCGAGACTAGCGAGCAGTTCTTC
V gene: TRBV28; D gene: .; J gene: TRBJ2-7; CDR3 protein: CASSFVAGWVEQYF; CDR3 DNA: TGTGCCAGCAGTTTCGTTGCAGGGTGGGTCGAGCAGTACTTC
V gene: TRBV5-1; D gene: TRBD1; J gene: TRBJ2-7; CDR3 protein: CASSDQQGVEQYF; CDR3 DNA: TGCGCCAGCAGCGACCAACAGGGGGTCGAGCAGTACTTC
V gene: TRBV11-2; D gene: .; J gene: TRBJ2-2; CDR3 protein: CASRVQTTGELFF; CDR3 DNA: TGTGCCAGCAGGGTTCAAACTACCGGGGAGCTGTTTTTT
V gene: TRBV19; D gene: TRBD2; J gene: TRBJ2-7; CDR3 protein: CASSGLAGVDEQYF; CDR3 DNA: TGTGCCAGTAGTGGACTAGCGGGAGTCGACGAGCAGTACTTC
V gene: TRBV2; D gene: TRBD2; J gene: TRBJ2-7; CDR3 protein: CASREGLAGEQYF; CDR3 DNA: TGTGCCAGCAGAGAGGGACTAGCGGGGGAGCAGTACTTC
V gene: TRBV10-3; D gene: TRBD2; J gene: TRBJ2-7; CDR3 protein: CAISDLTSATYEQYF; CDR3 DNA: TGTGCCATCAGTGATCTGACTAGCGCAACCTACGAGCAGTACTTC
V gene: TRBV28; D gene: .; J gene: TRBJ2-1; CDR3 protein: CASSRWREHNEQFF; CDR3 DNA: TGTGCCAGCAGCCGATGGCGGGAACACAATGAGCAGTTCTTC
V gene: TRBV10-3; D gene: .; J gene: TRBJ1-2; CDR3 protein: CAISENQGGVVGYGYTF; CDR3 DNA: TGTGCCATCAGTGAGAACCAGGGCGGAGTGGTTGGCTATGGCTACACCTTC
V gene: TRBV18; D gene: TRBD1; J gene: TRBJ2-2; CDR3 protein: CASSPGQGNTGELFF; CDR3 DNA: TGTGCCAGCTCACCGGGACAGGGAAACACCGGGGAGCTGTTTTTT
V gene: TRBV2; D gene: TRBD2; J gene: TRBJ2-7; CDR3 protein: CASSSSLGLAAPAYEQYF; CDR3 DNA: TGTGCCAGCAGTTCCTCCCTTGGACTAGCGGCGCCAGCCTACGAGCAGTACTTC
V gene: TRBV18; D gene: .; J gene: TRBJ2-2; CDR3 protein: CASSLGTLNTGELFF; CDR3 DNA: TGTGCCAGCTCGCTCGGGACTCTTAACACCGGGGAGCTGTTTTTT
V gene: TRBV18; D gene: TRBD2; J gene: TRBJ2-3; CDR3 protein: CASSATSGSFGTDTQYF; CDR3 DNA: TGTGCCAGCTCGGCGACTAGCGGGAGTTTTGGCACAGATACGCAGTATTTT
V gene: TRBV5-1; D gene: .; J gene: TRBJ1-1; CDR3 protein: CARMGGDTEAFF; CDR3 DNA: TGCGCCAGGATGGGCGGGGACACTGAAGCTTTCTTT
V gene: TRBV15; D gene: .; J gene: TRBJ2-5; CDR3 protein: CATSRDRWAQETQYF; CDR3 DNA: TGTGCCACCAGCAGAGATCGATGGGCACAAGAGACCCAGTACTTC
V gene: TRBV7-2; D gene: .; J gene: TRBJ2-2; CDR3 protein: CASSLPLNTGELFF; CDR3 DNA: TGTGCCAGCAGCTTACCCCTGAACACCGGGGAGCTGTTTTTT
V gene: TRBV28; D gene: .; J gene: TRBJ2-7; CDR3 protein: CASSSPGTTSYEQYF; CDR3 DNA: TGTGCCAGCAGTTCTCCGGGGACAACGAGCTACGAGCAGTACTTC
V gene: TRBV5-6; D gene: TRBD1; J gene: TRBJ2-3; CDR3 protein: CASSTDRAPRDTQYF; CDR3 DNA: TGTGCCAGCAGCACGGACAGGGCGCCTAGGGATACGCAGTATTTT
V gene: TRBV28; D gene: .; J gene: TRBJ2-7; CDR3 protein: CASSSAGLGEQYF; CDR3 DNA: TGTGCCAGCAGTTCCGCAGGTCTGGGTGAGCAGTACTTC
V gene: TRBV28; D gene: .; J gene: TRBJ1-1; CDR3 protein: CASSRAGVTEAFF; CDR3 DNA: TGTGCCAGCAGTCGAGCAGGGGTCACTGAAGCTTTCTTT
V gene: TRBV28; D gene: TRBD1; J gene: TRBJ1-5; CDR3 protein: CASSRQGEGVNQPQHF; CDR3 DNA: TGTGCCAGCAGTCGACAGGGGGAGGGGGTCAATCAGCCCCAGCATTTT
V gene: TRBV30; D gene: TRBD1; J gene: TRBJ1-5; CDR3 protein: CAWAQKRRTGGSNQPQHF; CDR3 DNA: TGTGCCTGGGCTCAGAAAAGAAGGACAGGGGGTAGCAATCAGCCCCAGCATTTT
V gene: TRBV4-2; D gene: TRBD1; J gene: TRBJ2-1; CDR3 protein: CASSGPGQGTNEQFF; CDR3 DNA: TGTGCCAGCAGCGGCCCGGGACAGGGGACCAATGAGCAGTTCTTC
V gene: TRBV4-3; D gene: .; J gene: TRBJ1-1; CDR3 protein: CASSTLQGGKTEAFF; CDR3 DNA: TGCGCCAGCAGCACCCTACAGGGAGGGAAAACTGAAGCTTTCTTT
V gene: TRBV28; D gene: .; J gene: TRBJ1-2; CDR3 protein: CASSSGGAYYTF; CDR3 DNA: TGTGCCAGCAGTTCCGGAGGGGCCTACTACACCTTC
V gene: TRBV5-6; D gene: TRBD1; J gene: TRBJ1-1; CDR3 protein: CASSLQARDRGF; CDR3 DNA: TGTGCCAGCAGCTTGCAAGCCCGGGACAGGGGTTTT
V gene: TRBV29-1; D gene: TRBD1; J gene: TRBJ2-7; CDR3 protein: CSATAGGYEQYF; CDR3 DNA: TGCAGCGCCACGGCAGGGGGCTACGAGCAGTACTTC
V gene: TRBV6-1; D gene: .; J gene: TRBJ2-7; CDR3 protein: CASTRDMSSYEQYF; CDR3 DNA: TGTGCCAGCACCCGGGACATGAGCTCCTACGAGCAGTACTTC
V gene: TRBV6-5; D gene: .; J gene: TRBJ1-1; CDR3 protein: CASSYSGGLNTEAFF; CDR3 DNA: TGTGCCAGCAGTTACTCAGGCGGTTTGAACACTGAAGCTTTCTTT
V gene: TRBV12-5; D gene: TRBD1; J gene: TRBJ1-5; CDR3 protein: CASGWGTGEGNQPQHF; CDR3 DNA: TGTGCTAGTGGTTGGGGGACAGGTGAAGGCAATCAGCCCCAGCATTTT
V gene: TRBV2; D gene: .; J gene: TRBJ2-5; CDR3 protein: CAIDRKQGFQETQYF; CDR3 DNA: TGTGCCATTGACCGGAAACAGGGATTCCAAGAGACCCAGTACTTC
V gene: TRBV7-9; D gene: .; J gene: TRBJ2-3; CDR3 protein: CASSPTDTQYF; CDR3 DNA: TGTGCCAGCAGCCCGACAGATACGCAGTATTTT
V gene: TRBV4-1; D gene: .; J gene: TRBJ2-2; CDR3 protein: CASSQDSHTRTGELFF; CDR3 DNA: TGCGCCAGCAGCCAAGATTCCCACACGCGGACCGGGGAGCTGTTTTTT
V gene: TRBV6-4; D gene: TRBD2; J gene: TRBJ2-1; CDR3 protein: CASSELAETYNEQFF; CDR3 DNA: TGTGCCAGCAGTGAACTAGCGGAGACCTACAATGAGCAGTTCTTC
V gene: TRBV6-1; D gene: .; J gene: TRBJ2-1; CDR3 protein: CASSVTGIDEQFF; CDR3 DNA: TGTGCCAGCAGTGTTACAGGGATCGATGAGCAGTTCTTC
V gene: TRBV14; D gene: .; J gene: TRBJ1-1; CDR3 protein: CASSHGGARTEAFF; CDR3 DNA: TGTGCCAGCAGCCATGGGGGGGCGCGGACTGAAGCTTTCTTT
V gene: TRBV7-9; D gene: TRBD2; J gene: TRBJ2-1; CDR3 protein: CASSTSGRPGYNEQFF; CDR3 DNA: TGTGCCAGCAGCACTAGCGGGAGGCCGGGTTACAATGAGCAGTTCTTC
V gene: TRBV7-8; D gene: TRBD1; J gene: TRBJ2-7; CDR3 protein: CASSTRDSFYEQYF; CDR3 DNA: TGTGCCAGCAGCACCCGGGACAGTTTCTACGAGCAGTACTTC
V gene: TRBV4-3; D gene: TRBD1; J gene: TRBJ2-1; CDR3 protein: CASSPGAGTAYDNEQFF; CDR3 DNA: TGCGCCAGCAGCCCCGGAGCCGGGACAGCATATGACAATGAGCAGTTCTTC
V gene: TRBV6-6; D gene: TRBD1; J gene: TRBJ2-7; CDR3 protein: CASGRTAGGWWEQYF; CDR3 DNA: TGTGCCAGCGGTCGGACGGCAGGGGGCTGGTGGGAGCAGTACTTC
V gene: TRBV27; D gene: .; J gene: TRBJ1-1; CDR3 protein: CASSYPGIHITEAFF; CDR3 DNA: TGTGCCAGCAGTTACCCCGGTATCCATATCACTGAAGCTTTCTTT
V gene: TRBV4-3; D gene: TRBD2; J gene: TRBJ2-1; CDR3 protein: CASSQGTSGRTGNEQFF; CDR3 DNA: TGCGCCAGCAGCCAAGGGACTAGCGGGAGAACGGGGAATGAGCAGTTCTTC
V gene: TRBV29-1; D gene: .; J gene: TRBJ1-1; CDR3 protein: CSATDFEDTEAFF; CDR3 DNA: TGCAGCGCTACGGATTTTGAGGACACTGAAGCTTTCTTT
V gene: TRBV14; D gene: TRBD2; J gene: TRBJ2-7; CDR3 protein: CASSLLAGSYEQYF; CDR3 DNA: TGTGCCAGCAGCCTTCTAGCGGGAAGCTACGAGCAGTACTTC
V gene: TRBV2; D gene: TRBD2; J gene: TRBJ2-6; CDR3 protein: CARAGGASGANVLTF; CDR3 DNA: TGTGCCAGAGCGGGGGGGGCTTCTGGGGCCAACGTCCTGACTTTC
V gene: TRBV30; D gene: .; J gene: TRBJ2-2; CDR3 protein: CAQQGGLNTGELFF; CDR3 DNA: TGTGCCCAGCAGGGCGGTTTGAACACCGGGGAGCTGTTTTTT
V gene: TRBV10-3; D gene: TRBD2; J gene: TRBJ2-1; CDR3 protein: CAISESLAGVENEQFF; CDR3 DNA: TGTGCCATCAGTGAGTCGCTAGCGGGAGTGGAAAATGAGCAGTTCTTC